The 20 T cell receptor beta chains listed next were all sequenced from one sample in a study of blood T cell repertoires in COVID-19. TCRdb's table, derived via immunoSEQ multiplex PCR, lists solely in-frame clones and lacks some. The sample lists about 250,000 clones, roughly 85% occurring once. Material for sequencing was PBMCs or T cells enriched from blood (not recorded which). The origin of the receptors is a woman in her forties or fifties with acute COVID-19.

The chain employs TRBV7-2 and TRBJ1-6; no clear D gene. Germline lookup yields CDR1 SGHTA and CDR2 FQGNSA. There are 11 residues in the CDR3. V was cut by 6 bases and J by 8 bases, with 5 bases left in between. The CDR3 DNA sequence: TGTGCCAGCAGACTCGATTCACCCCTCCACTTT. Translating gives CASRLDSPLHF.

On this clone: The sample holds other DNA sequences that translate to the same CDR3. V and J are TRBV4-3 and TRBJ1-5; D gene unclear. The length of the CDR3 is 13 residues. Deletions cut 0 bases from V and 4 bases from J, with 4 bases between. Germline V CDR1 and CDR2: LGHNA, YSLEER. The chain's CDR3 is CASSQDRNQPQHF. The DNA for the CDR3 is TGCGCCAGCAGCCAAGACAGGAATCAGCCCCAGCATTTT.

This clone has a single count. The DNA for the CDR3 is TGTGCCACCAGCGGACAGATGGGCTATGGCTACACCTTC. The encoded protein is CATSGQMGYGYTF. The gene calls are TRBV15 and TRBJ1-2, with D possibly being TRBD1 (6 bases). V lost 5 bases to trimming and J lost 4 bases, with 11 bases between them. The CDR3 has 13 amino acids. Germline V gene data show CDR1 as LNHNV and CDR2 as YYDKDF (reference sequence).

This chain connects TRBV5-8 to TRBJ1-2, with D perhaps matching TRBD1 (6 bases). Trimming pared 0 bases from V and 7 bases from J, leaving 13 bases between. From germline, CDR1 is SGHTS and CDR2 YDEGEE. The CDR3 sequence is 14 residues long. CDR3 bases: TGTGCCAGCAGCTTGGAATCCAGGGGCCGTGGCTACACCTTC. It yields the protein CASSLESRGRGYTF.

CDR3: CASTPGQEYGYTF. CDR3 sequence (DNA): TGTGCCAGCACCCCGGGACAGGAATATGGCTACACCTTC. V gene TRBV14 combines with J gene TRBJ1-2, with TRBD1 matching 8 bases. Germline lookup yields CDR1 SGHDN and CDR2 FVKESK. The CDR3 consists of 13 residues. V dropped 7 bases and J dropped 5; count of bases not matched to a gene: 6. The full variable domain, completed using reference TRBV14 and TRBJ1-2, is EAGVTQFPSHSVIEKGQTVTLRCDPISGHDNLYWYRRVMGKEIKFLLHFVKESKQDESGMPNNRFLAERTGGTYSTLKVQPAELEDSGVYFCASTPGQEYGYTFGSGTRLTVV.

This chain joins TRBV21-1 and TRBJ2-3; the D call TRBD2 from the table was never checked on the DNA. TRBV21-1 is termed a pseudogene. CDR3 length: 18 residues. CDR3 protein: CASSNQRGPGPLTDTQYF. The CDR3 nucleotides read TGTGCCAGCAGCAACCAGCGGGGGCCCGGTCCTTTAACAGATACGCAGTATTTT.

The rearrangement joins TRBV29-1 to TRBJ2-7; 11 positions match TRBD2. The V gene end was trimmed by 3 bases and the J gene end by 0 bases; junction bases not matched to a gene: 7. The CDR3 covers 16 residues. Germline V lookup: CDR1 SQVTM, CDR2 ANQGSEA. In nucleotides, the CDR3 is TGCAGCGTTGATTCGGTAGCGGGGGGGAGCTCCTACGAGCAGTACTTC. Amino acids: CSVDSVAGGSSYEQYF.

The chain recombines TRBV12-3 or TRBV12-4 with TRBJ2-2; D not resolved. CDR3 length equals 13 residues. Trimming pared 6 bases from V and 5 bases from J, leaving 10 bases between. The CDR3 sequence: CASRFAGTGELFF. In DNA, the CDR3 is TGTGCCAGCAGATTCGCCGGGACCGGGGAGCTGTTTTTT.

This chain uses TRBV5-5 with TRBJ1-3, with D uncertain. There are 13 residues in the CDR3. The ends were cut back, 3 bases at V and 3 bases at J, with 7 bases in the middle. Germline CDR1 reads SGHKS; CDR2 reads YYEKEE (reference sequence). The CDR3 is CASSSGDGNTIYF. CDR3 in DNA: TGTGCCAGCAGCTCCGGGGATGGAAACACCATATATTTT.

This chain uses TRBV11-2 with TRBJ1-6; 11 positions match TRBD1. The length of the CDR3 is 16 residues. V was pared by 5 bases and J by 4 bases, with 4 bases of the junction left unmatched. The germline V gene has CDR1 SGHAT and CDR2 FQNNGV. CDR3 in amino acids: CASSGGTGGYNSPLHF. DNA of the CDR3: TGTGCCAGCAGCGGGGGGACAGGGGGTTATAATTCACCCCTCCACTTT.

V gene TRBV5-1 combines with J gene TRBJ1-4; no firm D call. This CDR3 is built from 14 residues. Trimming shortened V by 0 bases and J by 3 bases, and 6 bases separated the two germline ends. Germline CDR1 SGHRS, CDR2 YFSETQ. The CDR3 here is CASSLATSNEKLFF. CDR3 nucleotides: TGCGCCAGCAGCTTGGCCACTTCTAATGAAAAACTGTTTTTT.

The chain has TRBV28 and TRBJ2-7; TRBD1 might be the D (6 bases). Germline loops: CDR1 MDHEN, CDR2 SYDVKM. The V gene lost 3 bases and the J gene lost 5 bases, with 17 bases spanning the gap. The CDR3 spans 15 residues. CDR3 DNA: TGTGCCAGCAGTTTGGTGTACAGGGAAAAAAACGAGCAGTACTTC. This gives the protein CASSLVYREKNEQYF.

The chain joins TRBV7-2 to TRBJ2-7; 10 nucleotides line up with TRBD1. V trimming: 0 bases; J trimming: 6 bases; junction bases outside the gene matches: 8. This CDR3 region has 16 residues. The V gene's germline CDR1 is SGHTA and CDR2 FQGNSA. The CDR3 coding sequence is TGTGCCAGCAGCTTAGCGCCGGGGACAGGGGCTCTCGAGCAGTACTTC. Protein: CASSLAPGTGALEQYF.

The chain combines TRBV3-1 (or the pseudogene TRBV3-2) with TRBJ2-5, with 7 bases lining up with TRBD2. The germline V gene has CDR1 LGHDT and CDR2 YNNKEL (reference sequence). The CDR3 runs 14 residues. The V gene end was trimmed by 2 bases and the J gene end by 6 bases; junction bases not matched to a gene: 6. CDR3 protein: CASSQQTSWKTQYF. The CDR3 DNA sequence: TGTGCCAGCAGCCAACAGACTAGCTGGAAGACCCAGTACTTC.

The chain recombines TRBV25-1 with TRBJ2-2; possibly TRBD1 for D (6 bases). The CDR3 consists of 15 residues. Trimming cost V 5 bases and J 2 bases, with 12 bases left between them. The germline gives CDR1 MGHDK, CDR2 SYGVNS. DNA of the CDR3: TGTGCCAGCAGTTCCCACAGGGTAAACACCGGGGAGCTGTTTTTT. Residues: CASSSHRVNTGELFF.

Here the CDR3 reads CASSLSDRITDTQYF. The DNA of the CDR3 is TGTGCCAGCAGCTTGTCGGACAGGATCACAGATACGCAGTATTTT. The V gene is TRBV5-8, the J gene TRBJ2-3; 7 bases are a match to TRBD1. The J segment lost 2 bases and the V segment lost 1 base, leaving 4 bases of the junction unmatched. The CDR3 runs to 15 residues. Germline CDR1 SGHTS, CDR2 YDEGEE.

V is TRBV12-3 or TRBV12-4 and J is TRBJ1-1; tentatively, D is TRBD1 (5 bases). This CDR3 region has 13 residues. The germline V and J ends were trimmed by 6 bases and 6 bases, with 14 bases remaining between them. This CDR3 reads CASSPTYRPEAFF. The CDR3 bases are TGTGCCAGCAGCCCCACCTACAGGCCTGAAGCTTTCTTT.

The chain uses TRBV7-2 and TRBJ1-4, with D perhaps TRBD1 (5 bases). V was clipped by 1 base and J by 3 bases, with 9 bases between them. Per germline, CDR1 SGHTA and CDR2 FQGNSA. CDR3 length: 15 amino acids. The CDR3 region has the DNA TGTGCCAGCAGCTTAGAGGCACAGGCTAATGAAAAACTGTTTTTT. Its protein is CASSLEAQANEKLFF.

The chain uses TRBV2 and TRBJ2-5; a weak D match, TRBD1 (5 bases). V gave up 8 bases and J gave up 5 bases, with 15 bases separating them. CDR1 is SNHLY, CDR2 FYNNEI, per germline. The CDR3 has 13 amino acids. CDR3 nucleotide sequence: TGTGCCAGCCTTAGAAGGGGATCCGAGACCCAGTACTTC. Translation: CASLRRGSETQYF.

The chain joins TRBV11-2 to TRBJ1-2; 8 bases align to TRBD1. V shed 5 bases, J shed 5 bases, and the junction held 7 bases outside the gene matches. Germline-derived CDR1 and CDR2 are SGHAT and FQNNGV. The CDR3 totals 14 residues. As DNA, the CDR3 is TGTGCCAGCAGCATGACAGGGGCTGGGTATGGCTACACCTTC. This gives the protein CASSMTGAGYGYTF. Using reference TRBV11-2 and TRBJ1-2 for the parts outside the CDR3, the full variable domain is EAGVAQSPRYKIIEKRQSVAFWCNPISGHATLYWYQQILGQGPKLLIQFQNNGVVDDSQLPKDRFSAERLKGVDSTLKIQPAKLEDSAVYLCASSMTGAGYGYTFGSGTRLTVV.